A single sample is the source of the 6 T cell receptor beta chains below, sequenced in a study of T cell repertoires in cytomegalovirus infection (dated 2019 in TCRdb). The treatment or condition label, read with the paper, signifies: in vitro stimulation with specific CMV peptide epitopes to enrich CMV-specific T cells. The sequencer listed for this sample is Illumina HiSeq 1500. TCRdb redid the processing of the public reads, applying fastp at Q25 and MiXCR, and retained in-frame beta chains. Entries are consolidated by CDR3 protein sequence, retaining the most common genes and DNA. The sample contains around 540,000 distinct CDR3 sequences, 33% of them found a single time. The ten largest account for 15% to 20% of the sample. No antigen is known for these receptors. The material sequenced was cultured PBMCs, taken from culture after CMV antigen stimulation. The receptor source for this set is a human donor in good health (CMV status not recorded). Some clones in this sample may be carry-over from other donors' samples.

This clonotype was counted once. The gene calls are TRBV27 and TRBJ1-1; TRBD1 is a possible D gene (6 bases). V gave up 7 bases and J gave up 1 base, with 13 bases separating them. CDR3 length: 14 amino acids. Germline loops: CDR1 MNHEY, CDR2 SMNVEV (reference sequence). The CDR3, as DNA: TGTGCCAGCACCCGGGGGGGCAGGAACACTGAAGCTTTCTTT. This translates into CASTRGGRNTEAFF.

The chain carries TRBV11-1 and TRBJ2-2; the D is unclear. The CDR3 has 14 residues. Trimming took off 0 bases at V and 7 bases at J, with 9 bases between the two ends. In germline, CDR1 is SGHAT, CDR2 FQDESV (reference sequence). DNA of the CDR3: TGTGCCAGCAGCTTAGCGCGCTGGAGCGGGGAGCTGTTTTTT. Residues: CASSLARWSGELFF.

This clonotype occurred many times. The chain uses TRBV28 and TRBJ2-2; D unresolved. The CDR3 totals 11 residues. Germline V gives CDR1 MDHEN, CDR2 SYDVKM. V was cut by 3 bases and J by 6 bases, with 2 bases left in between. The CDR3 nucleotides read TGTGCCAGCAGTTTCGCCGGGGAGCTGTTTTTT. This gives the protein CASSFAGELFF.

This clonotype was recorded many times. This rearrangement joins TRBV7-6 to TRBJ2-1; 12 bases fit TRBD2. Germline-derived CDR1 and CDR2 are SGHVS and FNYEAQ. V lost 0 bases and J lost 5; bases outside the gene matches: 8. The CDR3 spans 18 residues. CDR3 region: CASSLALMTSGGDNEQFF. The CDR3 DNA is TGTGCCAGCAGCTTAGCGTTAATGACTAGCGGGGGAGACAATGAGCAGTTCTTC.

V is TRBV6-2 or TRBV6-3 and J is TRBJ1-5, with D tentatively TRBD1 (5 bases). V shed 4 bases and J shed 2 bases, with 15 bases lying between them. The germline V gene encodes CDR1 MNHEY and CDR2 SVGEGT. The CDR3 loop spans 16 amino acids. The CDR3 DNA follows: TGTGCCAGCAGTTGGGGGACCAATGCGGGCAATCAGCCCCAGCATTTT. This gives the protein CASSWGTNAGNQPQHF.

This clonotype was found a few times. This chain uses TRBV7-4 with TRBJ1-2; 8 nucleotides match TRBD1. CDR3 length equals 14 residues. The germline V gene encodes CDR1 SGHVT and CDR2 SQSDAQ. V gave up 6 bases and J gave up 2 bases; unmatched junction bases: 5. The CDR3 loop reads CASRAGTGNYGYTF. The CDR3 bases are TGTGCCAGCAGGGCCGGGACAGGAAACTATGGCTACACCTTC.